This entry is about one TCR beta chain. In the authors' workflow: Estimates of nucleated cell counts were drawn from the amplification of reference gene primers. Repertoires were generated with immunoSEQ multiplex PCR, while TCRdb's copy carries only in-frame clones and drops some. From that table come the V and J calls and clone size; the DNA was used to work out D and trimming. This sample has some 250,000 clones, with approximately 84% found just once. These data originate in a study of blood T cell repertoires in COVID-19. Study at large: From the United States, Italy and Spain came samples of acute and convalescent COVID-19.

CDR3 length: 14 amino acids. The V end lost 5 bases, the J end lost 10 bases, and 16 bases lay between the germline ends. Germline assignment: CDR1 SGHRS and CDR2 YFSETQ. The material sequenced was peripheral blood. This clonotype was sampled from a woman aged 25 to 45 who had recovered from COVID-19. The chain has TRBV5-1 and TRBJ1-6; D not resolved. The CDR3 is CASRSGFKGSPLHF. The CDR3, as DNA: TGCGCCAGCAGGTCCGGGTTCAAAGGCTCACCCCTCCACTTT.